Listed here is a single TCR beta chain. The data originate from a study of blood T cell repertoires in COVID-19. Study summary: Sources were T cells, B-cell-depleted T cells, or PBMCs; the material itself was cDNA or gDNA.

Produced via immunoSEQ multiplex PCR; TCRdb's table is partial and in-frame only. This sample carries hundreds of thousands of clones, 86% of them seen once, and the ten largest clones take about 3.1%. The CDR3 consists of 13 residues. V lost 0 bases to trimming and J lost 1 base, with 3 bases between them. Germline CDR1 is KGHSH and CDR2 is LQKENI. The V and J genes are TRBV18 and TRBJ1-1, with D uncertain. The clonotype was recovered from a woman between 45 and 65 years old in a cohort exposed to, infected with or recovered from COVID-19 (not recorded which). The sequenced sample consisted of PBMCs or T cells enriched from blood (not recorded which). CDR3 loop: CASSPPANTEAFF. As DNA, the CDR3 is TGTGCCAGCTCACCACCGGCGAACACTGAAGCTTTCTTT.